The next 28 T cell receptor beta chains were all read from a single sample in a study of blood T cell repertoires in COVID-19. Produced via immunoSEQ multiplex PCR; TCRdb's table is partial and in-frame only. The sample records about 52,000 clones, about nine tenths being singletons. Specimen: peripheral blood. All receptors derive from an older man with acute or convalescent COVID-19.

The genes are TRBV5-4 and TRBJ2-5, with 7 bases fitting TRBD1. J was trimmed by 2 bases and V by 5 bases; bases with no gene match: 12. Germline CDR1 and CDR2: SGHNT and YYREEE (reference sequence). The CDR3 extends over 16 amino acids. The CDR3 sequence is CASSPLHGQVQETQYF. In nucleotides, the CDR3 is TGTGCCAGCAGTCCCCTCCACGGACAGGTACAAGAGACCCAGTACTTC.

V usage is TRBV6-2 or TRBV6-3 and J usage is TRBJ2-5; 9 bases match TRBD1. Germline lookup yields CDR1 MNHEY and CDR2 SVGEGT. V was clipped by 0 bases and J by 4 bases; unmatched bases: 0. The CDR3 is made up of 14 amino acids. The CDR3 bases are TGTGCCAGCAGTTACTCGGGACAGGGAGAGACCCAGTACTTC. Protein product: CASSYSGQGETQYF.

The chain is built from TRBV19 and TRBJ1-3; D is undetermined. This CDR3 spans 14 amino acids. Deletions cut 5 bases from V and 4 bases from J, with 12 bases between. CDR1 is LNHDA, CDR2 SQIVND, per germline (reference sequence). CDR3 DNA: TGTGCCAGTAGTCTCACAGTTTCCGGAAACACCATATATTTT. Translation: CASSLTVSGNTIYF.

The chain employs TRBV19 and TRBJ2-3, with D possibly TRBD1 on 6 matching bases. Germline V gene lookup returns CDR1 LNHDA and CDR2 SQIVND (reference sequence). Trimming pared 7 bases from V and 5 bases from J, leaving 13 bases between. The CDR3 is made up of 13 amino acids. The CDR3 nucleotides are TGTGCCAGTACGAACCAGGGGATAGATACGCAGTATTTT. It is translated as CASTNQGIDTQYF. Variable domain in full (rest from reference TRBV19 and TRBJ2-3): DGGITQSPKYLFRKEGQNVTLSCEQNLNHDAMYWYRQDPGQGLRLIYYSQIVNDFQKGDIAEGYSVSREKKESFPLTVTSAQKNPTAFYLCASTNQGIDTQYFGPGTRLTVL.

The rearrangement links TRBV6-5 to TRBJ2-7; TRBD1 agrees at 7 bases. The CDR3 has 15 residues. CDR1 is MNHEY and CDR2 is SVGAGI in the germline V gene. The ends lost 4 bases at V and 5 bases at J; junction bases unmatched: 11. CDR3 nucleotides: TGTGCCAGCAGTTCCGGGGAGCACAGGGGCCACGAGCAGTACTTC. Encoded protein: CASSSGEHRGHEQYF.

The V call is TRBV10-2, the J call TRBJ2-1; 10 bases align to TRBD2. This CDR3 spans 15 amino acids. Germline lookup yields CDR1 WSHSY and CDR2 SAAADI. V dropped 4 bases and J dropped 10; count of bases not matched to a gene: 10. The CDR3 sequence is CASSVRLAGIIEQFF. CDR3 bases: TGCGCCAGCAGTGTGCGACTAGCGGGCATTATCGAGCAGTTCTTC.

The chain carries TRBV7-9 and TRBJ2-7, with TRBD1 matching over 8 bases. CDR3 length: 14 residues. Germline assignment: CDR1 SEHNR and CDR2 FQNEAQ (reference sequence). J was trimmed by 2 bases and V by 5 bases; bases with no gene match: 5. CDR3 sequence reads: CASSPTGGTYEQYV. CDR3 in DNA: TGTGCCAGCAGCCCCACAGGGGGGACCTACGAGCAGTACGTC.

J is TRBJ1-5 and V is TRBV25-1; D ambiguous. Trimming cost V 3 bases and J 4 bases, with 4 bases left between them. Per the germline V gene, CDR1 is MGHDK and CDR2 is SYGVNS. The CDR3 sequence is 12 residues long. The CDR3 nucleotides read TGTGCCAGCAGTGATTATAATCAGCCCCAGCATTTT. Amino acid sequence: CASSDYNQPQHF.

This clone was seen a few times. The chain combines TRBV3-1 (or the pseudogene TRBV3-2) with TRBJ2-2; D not certain. CDR1 and CDR2 from the germline V gene are LGHDT and YNNKEL (reference sequence). Trimming left V 4 bases short and J 6 bases short, with 12 bases between. The CDR3 loop spans 14 amino acids. CDR3 DNA: TGTGCCAGCAGCCGTCACGGAGAGCCCGGGGAGCTGTTTTTT. Translated, it gives CASSRHGEPGELFF.

V usage is TRBV7-2 and J usage is TRBJ2-3; no firm D call. In germline, CDR1 is SGHTA, CDR2 FQGNSA. Trimming cost V 1 base and J 2 bases, with 4 bases left between them. The CDR3 extends over 13 amino acids. CDR3 nucleotide sequence: TGTGCCAGCAGCTTAGTTTACACAGATACGCAGTATTTT. The encoded protein is CASSLVYTDTQYF.

The chain is built from TRBV5-1 and TRBJ2-3; 7 nucleotides line up with TRBD1. The germline gives CDR1 SGHRS, CDR2 YFSETQ. This CDR3 has 14 residues. The trim removed 3 bases at V and 1 base at J, leaving 2 bases unmatched. The CDR3 spells CASSWDSRTDTQYF. CDR3 DNA sequence: TGCGCCAGCAGCTGGGACAGTCGCACAGATACGCAGTATTTT.

The rearrangement joins TRBV5-8 to TRBJ2-3; 7 bases align to TRBD2. The CDR3 spans 15 residues. Per germline, CDR1 SGHTS and CDR2 YDEGEE. The ends lost 9 bases at V and 1 base at J; junction bases unmatched: 11. Here the CDR3 DNA reads TGTGCCACCGAGGTCGCGGGAGTCGGCACAGATACGCAGTATTTT. It specifies CATEVAGVGTDTQYF.

The gene calls are TRBV5-8 and TRBJ1-3, with a weak D call TRBD1 (5 bases). The V gene lost 4 bases and the J gene lost 2 bases, with 13 bases spanning the gap. Per germline, CDR1 SGHTS and CDR2 YDEGEE. There are 15 residues in the CDR3. In DNA, the CDR3 is TGTGCCAGCAGCGGACACCGGGTTACTGGAAACACCATATATTTT. Protein sequence: CASSGHRVTGNTIYF.

The chain is built from TRBV5-4 and TRBJ2-5, with D perhaps TRBD2 (5 bases). The germline V gene encodes CDR1 SGHNT and CDR2 YYREEE (reference sequence). This CDR3 spans 15 amino acids. V was shortened by 2 bases and J by 2 bases, with 13 bases between the two germline ends. CDR3 nucleotide sequence: TGTGCCAGCAGCTTTAGGACGGACTTTCAAGAGACCCAGTACTTC. Translation: CASSFRTDFQETQYF.

The rearrangement joins TRBV12-3 or TRBV12-4 to TRBJ1-2; possibly TRBD1 for D (5 bases). V was trimmed by 7 bases and J by 6 bases, leaving 9 bases between them. CDR3 length: 11 amino acids. CDR3 DNA sequence: TGTGCCAGCAAGGGGATCGATGGCTACACCTTC. As protein: CASKGIDGYTF.

V and J are TRBV9 and TRBJ1-5; perhaps TRBD1 as D (6 bases). Germline V lookup: CDR1 SGDLS, CDR2 YYNGEE. The CDR3 runs to 14 residues. Between the trimmed V and J ends, which lost 5 bases and 3 bases, there was a span of 12 bases. This chain's CDR3 is CASSKGQYNQPQHF. The CDR3 DNA reads as TGTGCCAGCAGTAAAGGACAGTACAATCAGCCCCAGCATTTT.

The chain has TRBV7-6 and TRBJ1-1, with 11 bases that match TRBD1. The length of the CDR3 is 15 residues. Germline V gene data show CDR1 as SGHVS and CDR2 as FNYEAQ. Trimming at V came to 2 bases and at J to 5 bases, leaving 4 bases not matched to a gene. CDR3 sequence (DNA): TGTGCCAGCAGCTTACCGGGGACAGGGGGTACTGAAGCTTTCTTT. Protein product: CASSLPGTGGTEAFF.

The rearrangement uses TRBV4-3 and TRBJ2-1, with 8 bases that match TRBD2. From germline, CDR1 is LGHNA and CDR2 YSLEER. The junction had 6 bases not matched to a gene; V was cut back by 0 bases and J by 8 bases. The CDR3 length is 15 residues. CDR3 nucleotides: TGCGCCAGCAGCCAAGAGCACAGCGGGAGATATGAGCAGTTCTTC. Translation gives CASSQEHSGRYEQFF.

The gene calls are TRBV7-9 and TRBJ2-1, with 12 nucleotides matching TRBD2. Germline CDR1 SEHNR, CDR2 FQNEAQ (reference sequence). The V and J ends lost 7 bases and 6 bases, in that order; junction bases with no gene match: 10. This CDR3 is 16 amino acids long. CDR3 in amino acids: CASILAGGAIRNEQFF. The CDR3 DNA sequence: TGTGCCAGCATACTAGCGGGGGGCGCTATACGCAATGAGCAGTTCTTC.

V and J are TRBV29-1 and TRBJ2-7, with 10 bases lining up with TRBD1. V shed 4 bases, J shed 5 bases, and the junction held 5 bases outside the gene matches. The CDR3 length is 13 residues. The germline gives CDR1 SQVTM, CDR2 ANQGSEA. Written as DNA, the CDR3 is TGCAGCGTTGTCCGGGACAGGGGTAACGAGCAGTACTTC. It is translated as CSVVRDRGNEQYF.

This chain links TRBV7-2 with TRBJ1-2; TRBD1 matches at 7 bases. The CDR3 sequence is 13 residues long. The junction had 4 bases not matched to a gene; V was cut back by 5 bases and J by 4 bases. Per the germline V gene, CDR1 is SGHTA and CDR2 is FQGNSA. The CDR3 here is CASSQQGSYGYTF. The CDR3 nucleotides are TGTGCCAGCAGCCAACAGGGGAGCTATGGCTACACCTTC.

This clone has a single count. The chain links TRBV4-1 to TRBJ2-1, with a weak D call TRBD2 (5 bases). The CDR3 loop spans 19 amino acids. Trimming pared 2 bases from V and 4 bases from J, leaving 24 bases between. Per the germline V gene, CDR1 is MGHRA and CDR2 is YSYEKL. The CDR3 DNA is TGCGCCAGCAGCCAAAAAAAAGGGAGTCCGCGGCGACCTTACAATGAGCAGTTCTTC. It codes for CASSQKKGSPRRPYNEQFF.

The chain combines TRBV18 with TRBJ2-1; D is perhaps TRBD2 (6 bases). CDR3 length: 12 residues. Trimming took 3 bases from V and 9 from J, leaving 9 bases between them. CDR1 KGHSH and CDR2 LQKENI come from the germline V gene. The chain's CDR3 is CASSPSGGEQFF. DNA of the CDR3: TGTGCCAGCTCACCTTCCGGGGGTGAGCAGTTCTTC.

V gene TRBV7-8 combines with J gene TRBJ2-7, with 7 bases fitting TRBD2. The germline CDR1 and CDR2 sequences are SGHVS and FQNEAQ. The CDR3 runs 14 residues. The ends lost 2 bases at V and 4 bases at J; junction bases unmatched: 5. This CDR3 reads CASSLRGGLYEQYF. The CDR3, as DNA: TGTGCCAGCAGCTTAAGGGGAGGGCTGTACGAGCAGTACTTC.

CDR3 DNA: TGTGCCAGCTCACCAGAAAGGGGTTTCTACAATGAGCAGTTCTTC. Protein: CASSPERGFYNEQFF. The chain couples TRBV18 to TRBJ2-1; the D gene is possibly TRBD1 (5 bases). The V end was cut by 2 bases, the J end by 3 bases, with 11 bases between. This CDR3 region has 15 residues. CDR1 and CDR2 from the germline V gene are KGHSH and LQKENI.

This sequence joins TRBV30 and TRBJ1-1; maybe TRBD1 (5 bases). Trimming removed 2 bases from V and 8 bases from J, with 9 bases in between. Germline V gene sequence: CDR1 GTSNPN, CDR2 SVGIG (reference sequence). This CDR3 is 11 amino acids long. The CDR3 region has the DNA TGTGCCTGGAGTCCACCAGGGGAAGCTTTCTTT. It is translated as CAWSPPGEAFF.

V is TRBV7-6 and J is TRBJ1-3, with a weak D call TRBD1 (5 bases). This CDR3 has 14 residues. Trimming removed 5 bases from V and 0 bases from J, with 8 bases in between. Germline CDR1 SGHVS, CDR2 FNYEAQ. This chain's CDR3 is CASSLTDSGNTIYF. The CDR3 DNA reads as TGTGCCAGCAGCCTGACAGACTCTGGAAACACCATATATTTT.

The genes are TRBV7-7 and TRBJ2-3; perhaps TRBD2 as D (5 bases). V lost 1 base to trimming and J lost 4 bases, with 12 bases between them. Germline CDR1 is SSHAT and CDR2 is FNYEAQ (reference sequence). The CDR3 consists of 15 residues. The CDR3 nucleotides read TGTGCCAGCAGCTTAGGTGGGAGTGTCCCAGATACGCAGTATTTT. Residues: CASSLGGSVPDTQYF.